This TCR beta chain was profiled in a study of T cell changes during pregnancy in multiple sclerosis. Only in-frame clones appear in the TCRdb table, and some are missing; sequencing was by immunoSEQ multiplex PCR. The table lists about 40,000 clones, 92% of them singletons. The material sequenced was CD8+ T cells from peripheral blood mononuclear cells, taken in the first trimester of pregnancy. The clonotype comes from a female donor with multiple sclerosis, enrolled in a pregnancy study.

The CDR3 loop reads CATSRDRGTYEQYF. Here the CDR3 DNA reads TGTGCCACCAGCAGAGATAGGGGTACCTACGAGCAGTACTTC. The chain has TRBV15 and TRBJ2-7; TRBD1 might be the D (5 bases). CDR1 LNHNV and CDR2 YYDKDF come from the germline V gene (reference sequence). V lost 0 bases, J lost 2 bases, and 8 bases lay in between. The CDR3 spans 14 residues.